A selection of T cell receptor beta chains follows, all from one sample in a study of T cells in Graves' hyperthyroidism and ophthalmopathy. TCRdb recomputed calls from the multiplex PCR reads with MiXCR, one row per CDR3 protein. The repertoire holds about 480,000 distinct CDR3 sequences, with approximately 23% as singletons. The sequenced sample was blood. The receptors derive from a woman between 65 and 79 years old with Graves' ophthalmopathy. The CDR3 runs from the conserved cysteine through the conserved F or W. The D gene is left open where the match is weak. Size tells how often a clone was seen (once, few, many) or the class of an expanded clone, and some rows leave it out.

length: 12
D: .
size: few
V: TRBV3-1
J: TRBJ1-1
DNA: TGTGCCAGCAGCCAAGTTACGAGCCAAGCTTTCTTT
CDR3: CASSQVTSQAFF

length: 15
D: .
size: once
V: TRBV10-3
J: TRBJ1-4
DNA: TGTGCCATCAGTGAGCCTCCGGGGCCTAATGAAAAACTGTTTTTT
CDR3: CAISEPPGPNEKLFF

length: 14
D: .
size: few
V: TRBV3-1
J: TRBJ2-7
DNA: TGTGCCAGCAGCCCCTGGACTGAATCCTACGAGCAGTACTTC
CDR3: CASSPWTESYEQYF

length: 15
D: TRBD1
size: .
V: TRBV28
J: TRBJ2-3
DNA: TGTGCCAGCTTGGGGGCAGGGGGCCCCTCTGACACGCAGTATTTT
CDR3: CASLGAGGPSDTQYF

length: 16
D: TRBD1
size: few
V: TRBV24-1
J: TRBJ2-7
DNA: TGTGCCACCAGTGACCGTTCGACAGGGTTGGTCGACGAGCAGTACTTC
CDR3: CATSDRSTGLVDEQYF

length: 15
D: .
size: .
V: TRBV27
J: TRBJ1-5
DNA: TGTGCCAGCAGTCCCCTCAGGTATAGCAATCAGCCCCAGCATTTT
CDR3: CASSPLRYSNQPQHF

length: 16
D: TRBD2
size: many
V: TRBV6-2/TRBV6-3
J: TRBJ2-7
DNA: TGTGCCAGCAGTTACTCGATTCTAGCGGGAGAGGACGAGCAGTACTTC
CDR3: CASSYSILAGEDEQYF

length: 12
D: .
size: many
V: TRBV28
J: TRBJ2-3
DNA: TGTGCCAGCAAAGAAAGAGGAGATACGCAGTATTTT
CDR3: CASKERGDTQYF

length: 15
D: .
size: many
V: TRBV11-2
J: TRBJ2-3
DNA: TGTGCCAGCAACCGACCGTTGACCCGCACAGATACGCAGTATTTT
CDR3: CASNRPLTRTDTQYF

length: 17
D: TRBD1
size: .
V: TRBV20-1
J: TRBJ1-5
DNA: TGCAGTGCTAGAGATCGAGGACAGGGGGCGAGCAATCAGCCCCAGCATTTT
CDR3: CSARDRGQGASNQPQHF

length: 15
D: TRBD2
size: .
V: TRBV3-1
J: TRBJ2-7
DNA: TGTGCCAGCAGCGCGACTAGCGGGAGTCTGAGCGAGCAGTACTTC
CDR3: CASSATSGSLSEQYF

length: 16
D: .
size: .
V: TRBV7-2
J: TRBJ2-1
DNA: TGTGCCAGCAGCTTAGCTGTCCTAAGACAGTCCAATGAGCAGTTCTTC
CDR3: CASSLAVLRQSNEQFF

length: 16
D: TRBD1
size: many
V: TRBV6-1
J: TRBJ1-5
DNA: TGTGCCAGCAGGGATAGAACAGGGGGCACCAATCAGCCCCAGCATTTT
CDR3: CASRDRTGGTNQPQHF

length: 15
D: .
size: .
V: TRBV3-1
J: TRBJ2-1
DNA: TGTGCCAGCAGCCGGGCGCTAGCGAGTAACAATGAGCAGTTCTTC
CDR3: CASSRALASNNEQFF

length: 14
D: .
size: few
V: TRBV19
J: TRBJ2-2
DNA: TGTGCCAGTATGCGGGGATCGAACACCGGGGAGCTGTTTTTT
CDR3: CASMRGSNTGELFF

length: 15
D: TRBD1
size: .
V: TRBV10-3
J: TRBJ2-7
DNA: TGTGCCATCAGTGAGGGGACAGGGAGCTCCTACAAGCAGTACTTC
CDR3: CAISEGTGSSYKQYF

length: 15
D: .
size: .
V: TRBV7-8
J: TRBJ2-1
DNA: TGTGCCAGCAGTCCTTTGGGTACAACAATCGATGAGCAGTTCTTC
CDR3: CASSPLGTTIDEQFF

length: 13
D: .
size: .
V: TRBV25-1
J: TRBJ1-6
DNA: TGTGCCAGCAGTGAAAACGATAATTCACCCCTCCACTTT
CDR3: CASSENDNSPLHF

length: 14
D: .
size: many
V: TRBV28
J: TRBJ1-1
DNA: TGTGCCAGCAGTTTGTGGCCTAGGGGGGGACAAGCTTTCTTT
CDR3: CASSLWPRGGQAFF

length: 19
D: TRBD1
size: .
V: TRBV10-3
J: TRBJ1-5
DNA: TGTGCCATCAGTTCCACACCGGGACAGGGGGGGAATAGCAATCAGCCCCAGCATTTT
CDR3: CAISSTPGQGGNSNQPQHF

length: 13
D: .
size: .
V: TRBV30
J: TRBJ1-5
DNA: TGTGCCTGGAGCTGGCAGGGGAATCAGCCCCAGCATTTT
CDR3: CAWSWQGNQPQHF

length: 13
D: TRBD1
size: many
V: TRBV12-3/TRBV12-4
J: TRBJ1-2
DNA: TGTGCCAGCAGTGCGGACAGGGGCTTTGGCTACACCTTC
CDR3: CASSADRGFGYTF